This passage covers 9 T cell receptor beta chains from one sample sequenced in a study of blood T cell repertoires in COVID-19. Repertoires were generated with immunoSEQ multiplex PCR, while TCRdb's copy carries only in-frame clones and drops some. The sample shows about 100,000 clones, around 88% of them seen only once. Sequencing input: peripheral blood. The source of these receptors is a man between 60 and 70 years old with acute or convalescent COVID-19.

The V gene is TRBV19, the J gene TRBJ1-3, with 10 bases that match TRBD1. This CDR3 spans 15 amino acids. The V gene's germline CDR1 is LNHDA and CDR2 SQIVND (reference sequence). Trimming cost V 3 bases and J 4 bases; bases outside gene matches: 3. CDR3 nucleotides: TGTGCCAGTAGTATCGGGACAGGGGTCGGAAACACCATATATTTT. Protein: CASSIGTGVGNTIYF.

The CDR3 DNA sequence: TGTGCCTGGAGTGTACACAGGTTTAATGAAAAACTGTTTTTT. It encodes CAWSVHRFNEKLFF. The chain combines TRBV30 with TRBJ1-4; tentatively, D is TRBD1 (5 bases). Germline V gene data show CDR1 as GTSNPN and CDR2 as SVGIG (reference sequence). V was cut by 0 bases and J by 4 bases, with 9 bases left in between. The CDR3 is 14 amino acids.

The chain combines TRBV6-6 with TRBJ2-7; TRBD1 agrees at 8 bases. Trimming removed 9 bases from V and 4 bases from J; junction bases left unmatched: 8. CDR1 and CDR2 from the germline V gene are MNHNY and SVGAGI (reference sequence). CDR3 length equals 13 residues. The CDR3 reads CASIDRGGYEQYF. The CDR3 DNA reads as TGTGCCAGTATAGACAGGGGAGGTTACGAGCAGTACTTC.

The chain combines TRBV10-3 with TRBJ2-5; D is possibly TRBD1 (5 bases). Germline-derived CDR1 and CDR2 are ENHRY and SYGVKD. Trimming stripped 6 bases from V and 0 bases from J, with 20 bases between. The CDR3 covers 17 residues. DNA for the CDR3: TGTGCCATCAGCTCGAGTGGGGCTGACAGTAACCAAGAGACCCAGTACTTC. This gives the protein CAISSSGADSNQETQYF.

This rearrangement joins TRBV27 to TRBJ2-5; TRBD1 might be the D (5 bases). V lost 0 bases, J lost 2 bases, and 10 bases lay in between. CDR3 length: 15 amino acids. Germline V gene data show CDR1 as MNHEY and CDR2 as SMNVEV (reference sequence). The CDR3 region has the DNA TGTGCCAGCAGTTTATCTAGACAGTTACAAGAGACCCAGTACTTC. This sequence encodes CASSLSRQLQETQYF.

CDR3 nucleotide sequence: TGTGCCAGCAGCTCCCAGGCTTTTAGCACAGATACGCAGTATTTT. It encodes CASSSQAFSTDTQYF. V gene TRBV11-2 combines with J gene TRBJ2-3; D uncertain. V gave up 4 bases and J gave up 0 bases, with 11 bases separating them. This CDR3 contains 15 residues. Germline V gives CDR1 SGHAT, CDR2 FQNNGV.

The V and J genes are TRBV2 and TRBJ1-1; D ambiguous. Trimming removed 5 bases at V and 0 bases at J, with 13 bases between. The CDR3 consists of 15 residues. In germline, CDR1 is SNHLY, CDR2 FYNNEI. This CDR3 is CASSPRGSLNTEAFF. The CDR3 DNA sequence: TGTGCCAGCAGTCCCCGAGGCAGCCTGAACACTGAAGCTTTCTTT.

The chain recombines TRBV10-3 with TRBJ1-1, with 10 bases identical to TRBD1. Germline CDR1 ENHRY, CDR2 SYGVKD. Losses at the gene ends were 11 bases for V and 4 bases for J; bases not matched to a gene: 13. The CDR3 sequence is 15 residues long. The chain's CDR3 is CAGRSTTGGTTEAFF. CDR3 DNA sequence: TGTGCCGGACGATCCACGACAGGGGGCACCACTGAAGCTTTCTTT.

The chain recombines TRBV14 with TRBJ1-3; D uncertain. Per germline, CDR1 SGHDN and CDR2 FVKESK. CDR3 size: 15 residues. Trimming cost V 3 bases and J 0 bases, with 9 bases left between them. The CDR3 nucleotides read TGTGCCAGCAGCCATCGATCTAGCTCTGGAAACACCATATATTTT. Amino acid sequence: CASSHRSSSGNTIYF.